The 19 T cell receptor beta chains reported below all come from one sample, sequenced in a study of blood T cells in healthy people across ages. Then a second PCR, running about 6 to 12 cycles, was carried out with a sample-barcoded 5' primer and a J-beta primer mix. TCRdb reanalysed the 5' RACE reads using MiXCR and keeps one entry per CDR3 protein. The profile covers 1.4 million or so distinct CDR3 sequences, with approximately 39% appearing a single time and around 4% taken by the ten largest. Sequencing was done on a sample of blood. The origin of the receptors is a woman aged 18-30 years in good health.

The chain is built from TRBV29-1 and TRBJ1-1; D remains ambiguous. This CDR3 spans 14 amino acids. CDR1 is SQVTM and CDR2 is ANQGSEA in the germline V gene. Trimming left V 6 bases short and J 1 base short, with 15 bases between. DNA for the CDR3: TGCAGCGTGGTTGGAAGGCAGGCGAACACTGAAGCTTTCTTT. Translation: CSVVGRQANTEAFF. The whole variable domain, filled in from reference TRBV29-1 and TRBJ1-1, reads SAVISQKPSRDICQRGTSLTIQCQVDSQVTMMFWYRQQPGQSLTLIATANQGSEATYESGFVIDKFPISRPNLTFSTLTVSNMSPEDSSIYLCSVVGRQANTEAFFGQGTRLTVV.

The chain carries TRBV7-3 and TRBJ2-3; TRBD1 matches 8 bases. The V and J ends lost 6 bases and 1 base, in that order; junction bases with no gene match: 3. This CDR3 comprises 14 residues. CDR1 and CDR2 from the germline V gene are SGHTA and FQGTGA. The CDR3, as DNA: TGTGCCAGCAGACCGGACAGGGGCACAGATACGCAGTATTTT. Its translation is CASRPDRGTDTQYF.

V usage is TRBV9 and J usage is TRBJ1-2; 7 bases fit TRBD1. V was clipped by 0 bases and J by 5 bases; unmatched bases: 13. The CDR3 is 17 residues long. Germline CDR1 reads SGDLS; CDR2 reads YYNGEE. CDR3 sequence reads: CASSVGVEGAGRYGYTF. The DNA of the CDR3 is TGTGCCAGCAGCGTAGGAGTGGAGGGGGCCGGGCGTTATGGCTACACCTTC.

The genes are TRBV12-3 or TRBV12-4 and TRBJ1-5; no firm D call. Trimming left V 0 bases short and J 4 bases short, with 13 bases between. This CDR3 contains 16 residues. CDR3 amino acids: CASSLALAAGNQPQHF. CDR3 DNA sequence: TGTGCCAGCAGTTTAGCGCTAGCCGCAGGAAATCAGCCCCAGCATTTT.

The rearrangement links TRBV20-1 to TRBJ2-1; no firm D call. Germline V gene sequence: CDR1 DFQATT, CDR2 SNEGSKA (reference sequence). The CDR3 length is 13 residues. Between the trimmed V and J ends, which lost 0 bases and 5 bases, there was a span of 8 bases. CDR3 sequence reads: CSARDPRDNEQFF. DNA of the CDR3: TGCAGTGCTAGAGATCCCAGAGACAATGAGCAGTTCTTC.

About this clonotype: Since a much larger clone is just one base distant, this may be a read error. The chain recombines TRBV27 with TRBJ2-5; weak D call: TRBD1 (6 bases). Near its end, the DNA agrees better with TRBJ2-7, so the J call may be wrong. The germline CDR1 and CDR2 sequences are MNHEY and SMNVEV (reference sequence). This CDR3 spans 14 amino acids. Written as DNA, the CDR3 is TGTGCCAGCAGTTTCCAGGGGATAGGGGACGAGCAGTACTTC. Translating it yields CASSFQGIGDEQYF.

This clonotype was seen more than once but under ten times. The J gene is TRBJ2-1, the V gene TRBV28; 7 bases match TRBD1. The CDR3 is 15 residues long. Trimming took 3 bases from V and 4 from J; bases not matched to a gene: 6. Germline V CDR1 and CDR2: MDHEN, SYDVKM. The chain's CDR3 is CASSFLGTEYNEQFF. The CDR3 bases are TGTGCCAGCAGTTTTCTCGGGACAGAATACAATGAGCAGTTCTTC. Full variable domain (rest looked up from reference TRBV28 and TRBJ2-1): DVKVTQSSRYLVKRTGEKVFLECVQDMDHENMFWYRQDPGLGLRLIYFSYDVKMKEKGDIPEGYSVSREKKERFSLILESASTNQTSMYLCASSFLGTEYNEQFFGPGTRLTVL.

This chain joins TRBV7-9 and TRBJ2-1; unclear D gene. Germline values: CDR1 SEHNR, CDR2 FQNEAQ (reference sequence). V shed 3 bases and J shed 7 bases, with 13 bases lying between them. CDR3 length equals 14 residues. Here the CDR3 reads CASSLLGPKNEQFF. CDR3 nucleotides: TGTGCCAGCAGCTTGCTAGGCCCTAAGAATGAGCAGTTCTTC.

This clonotype came up a few times. J is TRBJ1-4 and V is TRBV7-2; 11 bases map to TRBD1. CDR3 length equals 15 residues. V lost 4 bases, J lost 10 bases, and 8 bases stayed unmatched. Germline CDR1 and CDR2: SGHTA and FQGNSA. This CDR3 reads CASSSAGTGGSKLFF. DNA of the CDR3: TGTGCCAGCAGCTCAGCCGGGACAGGGGGGTCAAAACTGTTTTTT.

The chain employs TRBV29-1 and TRBJ2-1; 9 nucleotides align to TRBD2. J lost 2 bases, V lost 5 bases, and 7 bases had no gene match. Germline lookup yields CDR1 SQVTM and CDR2 ANQGSEA. The CDR3 has 15 residues. CDR3 DNA sequence: TGCAGCGTTCTTGGCGGGAGGGAAGCCTACAATGAGCAGTTCTTC. It is translated as CSVLGGREAYNEQFF.

This rearrangement joins TRBV25-1 to TRBJ1-4; D gene unclear. This CDR3 is 16 amino acids long. CDR1 MGHDK and CDR2 SYGVNS come from the germline V gene. The V and J ends lost 1 base and 4 bases respectively, with 13 bases between them. The CDR3 DNA is TGTGCCAGCAGTGAATTGGGCGGGCAACTTAATGAAAAACTGTTTTTT. It specifies CASSELGGQLNEKLFF.

The chain joins TRBV12-3 or TRBV12-4 to TRBJ2-1; 8 nucleotides match TRBD1. The ends lost 0 bases at V and 7 bases at J; junction bases unmatched: 8. There are 16 residues in the CDR3. CDR3 sequence reads: CASSLAGTGGWNEQFF. CDR3 nucleotide sequence: TGTGCCAGCAGTTTAGCGGGGACAGGTGGCTGGAATGAGCAGTTCTTC.

The rearrangement uses TRBV20-1 and TRBJ1-5; TRBD1 might be the D (5 bases). The CDR3 covers 14 residues. Trimming shortened V by 4 bases and J by 4 bases, and 14 bases separated the two germline ends. The germline V gene encodes CDR1 DFQATT and CDR2 SNEGSKA (reference sequence). The CDR3 is CSAKAGMPNQPQHF. Here the CDR3 DNA reads TGCAGTGCTAAGGCAGGGATGCCTAATCAGCCCCAGCATTTT.

This clonotype was found many times. The chain employs TRBV7-9 and TRBJ2-7; D is uncertain. V dropped 4 bases and J dropped 6 bases, with 16 bases sitting between them. There are 14 residues in the CDR3. The germline gives CDR1 SEHNR, CDR2 FQNEAQ (reference sequence). CDR3 residues: CASSSTSNWGEQYF. CDR3 nucleotide sequence: TGTGCCAGCAGCTCGACCTCCAATTGGGGCGAGCAGTACTTC.

This clonotype was found a few times. The chain links TRBV4-2 to TRBJ1-5; 7 bases map to TRBD1. In germline, CDR1 is LGHNA, CDR2 YNFKEQ. This CDR3 is built from 16 residues. Trimming cost V 0 bases and J 6 bases; bases outside gene matches: 8. The CDR3 DNA follows: TGTGCCAGCAGCCAAGAGGGGACAGCAACGGGTCAGCCCCAGCATTTT. It yields the protein CASSQEGTATGQPQHF.

The chain recombines TRBV28 with TRBJ1-2, with a tentative D call TRBD1 (6 bases). Trimming shortened V by 6 bases and J by 4 bases, and 15 bases separated the two germline ends. Germline values: CDR1 MDHEN, CDR2 SYDVKM. This CDR3 is built from 14 residues. The CDR3 loop reads CASSPPLTGYGYTF. The CDR3 DNA is TGTGCCAGCAGCCCACCCCTGACAGGCTATGGCTACACCTTC.

The genes are TRBV28 and TRBJ1-1, with D tentatively TRBD1 (6 bases). The CDR3 is 15 residues long. Germline values: CDR1 MDHEN, CDR2 SYDVKM. Trimming left V 3 bases short and J 2 bases short, with 13 bases between. This CDR3 reads CASSFPGGGNTEAFF. CDR3 bases: TGTGCCAGCAGTTTCCCCGGCGGGGGCAACACTGAAGCTTTCTTT.

On this clonotype itself: The conserved final phenylalanine or tryptophan is absent from the CDR3, which likely points to a read error. The limits of the CDR3 on the DNA are not certain, so only TCRdb's listed CDR3 is given. The chain has TRBV5-1 and TRBJ2-5; the table's D call, TRBD1, has no DNA check behind it. Germline V gene sequence: CDR1 SGHRS, CDR2 YFSETQ. The CDR3 adds up to 17 amino acids, both ends counted. Here the CDR3 reads CASSSPSGQGYGYTFGS.

V and J are TRBV12-3 or TRBV12-4 and TRBJ1-2, with 9 nucleotides matching TRBD1. CDR3 length: 15 residues. J lost 4 bases, V lost 10 bases, and 13 bases had no gene match. The CDR3 DNA reads TGTGCCACTACAAACACAGGGGGCGTTCCCTATGGCTACACCTTC. This translates into CATTNTGGVPYGYTF.